This section outlines one TCR beta chain sequence together with its context. What it recognizes is unknown. This record comes from a study of T cell repertoires in cytomegalovirus infection. Background on the study: Peptides in the study included HLA-C-restricted and HLA-B-restricted CMV epitopes.

Germline trimming cut 8 bases from V and 5 bases from J; bases unmatched to any gene: 8. Germline lookup yields CDR1 WNHNN and CDR2 SYGVQD (reference sequence). CDR3 length: 13 amino acids. Study-level findings and limits: HLA-C-restricted TCR beta clonotypes specific for CMV led the ex vivo response.

TCRdb called the reads again in MiXCR, with one record for every CDR3 protein. The sample comprises hundreds of thousands of distinct CDR3 sequences, around 32% of which are singletons, and over 10% rests with the top ten. This sequence joins TRBV10-1 and TRBJ1-1, with 7 bases fitting TRBD1. The sample here was cultured CD8+ T cells from PBMCs, taken from culture after CMV antigen stimulation. This TCR derives from a human donor in good health (CMV status not recorded). Some clones in this sample may be carry-over from other donors' samples. The CDR3 DNA reads TGCGCCAGCGGCGAGACAGGGAAGACTGAAGCTTTCTTT. Amino acids: CASGETGKTEAFF.